This T cell receptor beta chain was obtained from a study of T cells in Graves' hyperthyroidism and ophthalmopathy. Amplified TCR beta CDR3 regions derived from RNA transcripts. RT-PCR in the first round (using the HTBI primer set) targeted the TCR CDR3. Each CDR3 protein is one row after TCRdb ran MiXCR on the multiplex PCR reads. The sample carries nearly 750,000 distinct CDR3 sequences, 35% recorded once. Each patient was aged 18 to 65 and had newly diagnosed hyperthyroidism of under 2 months' duration. This clonotype occurred a few times. The germline V and J ends were trimmed by 6 bases and 6 bases, with 6 bases remaining between them. The CDR3 runs 10 residues. Germline values: CDR1 SGHAT, CDR2 FQNNGV.

The sample comprised blood. The J gene is TRBJ2-7, the V gene TRBV11-2; D gene unclear. The TCR originated in a woman in her thirties or forties with Graves' hyperthyroidism. CDR3: CASSWPEQYF. For the CDR3, the DNA is TGTGCCAGCAGTTGGCCCGAGCAGTACTTC.